This T cell receptor (beta chain) originates from a study of cytomegalovirus exposure and HLA in healthy donors. Findings and limits, study-wide: In a later analysis, HLA-associated TCR beta chains were more clonally expanded than equally common others. A few CMV-associated chains were confirmed in vitro to be specific for CMV antigens. Further analysis was carried out later, and it showed several of the most significant clusters appearing linked to common viral pathogens.

With respect to this clone: What it binds is not known.

The PCR made use of 60 Vbeta and 13 Jbeta primers. Libraries were prepared by immunoSEQ multiplex PCR; TCRdb keeps only in-frame clonotypes and omits some of them. Among 150,000 to 200,000 clones listed, roughly three quarters were seen once. The V gene's germline CDR1 is SGHTA and CDR2 FQGNSA. This CDR3 spans 15 amino acids. The V gene end was trimmed by 1 base and the J gene end by 5 bases; junction bases not matched to a gene: 5. The specimen sequenced was PBMCs. The TCR sequence derives from a woman aged 45-65 years in good health and CMV-seronegative. V gene TRBV7-2 combines with J gene TRBJ2-1; 7 positions match TRBD2. DNA for the CDR3: TGTGCCAGCAGCTTAGGTGGGACTACCAACAATGAGCAGTTCTTC. Translated: CASSLGGTTNNEQFF.